This TCR beta chain was documented in a study of blood T cell repertoires in COVID-19. Study-level information: From the United States, Italy and Spain came samples of acute and convalescent COVID-19. Sources were T cells, B-cell-depleted T cells, or PBMCs; the material itself was cDNA or gDNA.

The CDR3 extends over 15 amino acids. CDR1 SGHNT and CDR2 YYREEE come from the germline V gene (reference sequence). Trimming took 4 bases from V and 2 from J; bases not matched to a gene: 7. The authors' processing: It was from reference gene primer amplification that nucleated cell counts were estimated. The repertoire was sequenced with immunoSEQ multiplex PCR; TCRdb's copy has only in-frame clones and lacks some. V, J and clone size are taken as reported in that table, and D and trimming were inferred from the DNA itself. Here the sample spans about 140,000 clones, about 87% being singletons. The receptor was isolated from a man in his fifties with active COVID-19. The chain links TRBV5-4 to TRBJ2-5, with 8 bases matching TRBD2. Material: peripheral blood. Written as DNA, the CDR3 is TGTGCCAGCAGCGTCGGGGGGGGCGAGCAAGAGACCCAGTACTTC. Protein: CASSVGGGEQETQYF. Complete variable domain (other parts from reference TRBV5-4 and TRBJ2-5): ETGVTQSPTHLIKTRGQQVTLRCSSQSGHNTVSWYQQALGQGPQFIFQYYREEENGRGNFPPRFSGLQFPNYSSELNVNALELDDSALYLCASSVGGGEQETQYFGPGTRLLVL.